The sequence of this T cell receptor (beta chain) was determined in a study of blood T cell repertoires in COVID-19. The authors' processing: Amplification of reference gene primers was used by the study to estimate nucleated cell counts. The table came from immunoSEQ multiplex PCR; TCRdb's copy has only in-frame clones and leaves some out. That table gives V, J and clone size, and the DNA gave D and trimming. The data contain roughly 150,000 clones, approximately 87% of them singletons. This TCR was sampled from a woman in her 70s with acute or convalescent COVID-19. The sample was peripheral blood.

The CDR3 here is CATSRDSAVTYNEQFF. The DNA for the CDR3 is TGTGCCACCAGCAGAGATTCGGCGGTCACCTACAATGAGCAGTTCTTC. The chain is built from TRBV15 and TRBJ2-1; D call uncertain. The CDR3 loop spans 16 amino acids. Deletions cut 0 bases from V and 2 bases from J, with 11 bases between. Germline CDR1 reads LNHNV; CDR2 reads YYDKDF (reference sequence).